The rows below give T cell receptor beta chains drawn from one sample of a study of blood T cell repertoires in COVID-19. Using immunoSEQ multiplex PCR, the repertoire was profiled, and TCRdb retains in-frame clones only, with some absent. The repertoire holds some 250,000 clones, around nine tenths seen once, with approximately 2% in the top ten. The source material was peripheral blood. The source of these receptors is a young man with active or convalescent COVID-19. The CDR3 runs from the conserved cysteine through the conserved F or W. A D gene is named only where the DNA matches it firmly. Only some rows state a clone size, as once, few, many or a class for expanded clones.

>TRBJ1-1|TRBD1|NA|TRBV27
TGTGCCAGCAGTTTGGCAGGGGGGCCCACTGAAGCTTTCTTT
CASSLAGGPTEAFF
>TRBJ1-6|NA|few|TRBV4-2
TGTGCCAGCAGCCGATCCAGATCGGGTTCACCCCTCCACTTT
CASSRSRSGSPLHF
>TRBJ2-4|TRBD2|NA|TRBV4-1
TGCGCCAGCAGCCGGAACTTACTAACTAGCGGGGCATGCAACAAAAACATTCAGTACTTC
CASSRNLLTSGACNKNIQYF
>TRBJ2-7|TRBD1|NA|TRBV2
TGTGCCAGCAGGGTTATAGGGACAGGGAACGAGCAGTACTTC
CASRVIGTGNEQYF
>TRBJ1-2|NA|NA|TRBV4-1
TGCGCCAGCAGCCAGGAGGGTTTGCGTTTCTATGGCTACACCTTC
CASSQEGLRFYGYTF
>TRBJ1-6|NA|NA|TRBV14
TGTGCCAGCAGCCGGGTGAGGAGCTCCTATAATTCACCCCTCCACTTT
CASSRVRSSYNSPLHF
>TRBJ1-1|NA|NA|TRBV27
TGTGCCAGCAGAGACGGGGGGAACACTGAAGCTTTCTTT
CASRDGGNTEAFF
>TRBJ2-7|NA|once|TRBV27
TGTGCCAGCAGTCCGTTGGCAGGGCGCTACGAGCAGTACTTC
CASSPLAGRYEQYF
>TRBJ2-7|TRBD2|NA|TRBV3-1/TRBV3-2
TGTGCCAGCAGCCAAGGGTCTAGCGGGGGGGTGTACGAGCAGTACTTC
CASSQGSSGGVYEQYF
>TRBJ1-2|NA|NA|TRBV27
TGTGCCAGCAGTTTATCTCAGGCTGTAGGCTACACCTTC
CASSLSQAVGYTF
>TRBJ2-5|TRBD1|NA|TRBV5-1
TGCGCCAGCAGCTTGGGACAGGGTGAAGAGACCCAGTACTTC
CASSLGQGEETQYF
>TRBJ1-6|NA|NA|TRBV11-2
TGTGCCAGCAGCCCCCGGGGAGGGCCGAGCTCCTATAATTCACCCCTCCACTTT
CASSPRGGPSSYNSPLHF
>TRBJ1-2|TRBD1|NA|TRBV9
TGTGCCAGCAGCGTTAGACAGGGACACTACACCTTC
CASSVRQGHYTF
>TRBJ2-7|TRBD2|NA|TRBV19
TGTGCCAGTAGTATAGATCCTAGCGGGGGCCCCATCTTC
CASSIDPSGGPIF
>TRBJ2-7|NA|NA|TRBV3-1/TRBV3-2
TGTGCCAGCAGCCAAGAGGGGGGGCGCGTAAGCGAGCAGTACTTC
CASSQEGGRVSEQYF
>TRBJ1-1|NA|NA|TRBV24-1
TGTGCCACCGAGACAACAGGAGCGAGTAACACTGAAGCTTTCTTT
CATETTGASNTEAFF
>TRBJ1-1|NA|NA|TRBV5-1
TGCGCCAGCAGCCGGACACAGGGCCTTGTTGAAGCTTTCTTT
CASSRTQGLVEAFF
>TRBJ1-2|NA|once|TRBV11-2
TGTGCCAGTGGTATGGGGGCGGCCTATGGCTACACCTTC
CASGMGAAYGYTF
>TRBJ1-2|NA|NA|TRBV29-1
TGCAGCGCAACGGACGGAGGTGATGGCTACACCTTC
CSATDGGDGYTF
>TRBJ2-7|NA|NA|TRBV12-3/TRBV12-4
TGTGCCAGCAGTTTAAACAGACCCTACGAGCAGTACTTC
CASSLNRPYEQYF
>TRBJ2-3|NA|NA|TRBV7-2
TGTGCCAGCAGCTATTCGGGCACAGATACGCAGTATTTT
CASSYSGTDTQYF
>TRBJ2-1|TRBD2|NA|TRBV3-1/TRBV3-2
TGTGCCAGCAGCCAAATCACATCTTTAGCGGGATACAATGAGCAGTTCTTC
CASSQITSLAGYNEQFF
>TRBJ1-4|TRBD1|NA|TRBV7-8
TGTGCCAGCAGCTTGACAGGGAGTGAAAAACTGTTTTTT
CASSLTGSEKLFF
>TRBJ1-6|NA|NA|TRBV7-8
TGTGCCAGCAGCTTAGCGCGAGATTCACCCCTCCACTTT
CASSLARDSPLHF
>TRBJ2-3|NA|NA|TRBV7-6
TGTGCCAGCAGCTTAGCGTTGTTGGGGGCTGAGGGTCCAGATACGCAGTATTTT
CASSLALLGAEGPDTQYF
>TRBJ1-2|NA|NA|TRBV4-3
TGCGCCAGCAGCCAAGATTCGACGGGTAACTTTGACTATGGCTACACCTTC
CASSQDSTGNFDYGYTF
>TRBJ1-2|TRBD1|NA|TRBV7-3
TGTGCCAGCAGCTTAGGGGATCAGGGGGCCAACTATGGCTACACCTTC
CASSLGDQGANYGYTF
>TRBJ1-2|NA|NA|TRBV4-1
TGCGCCAGCAGCCAAGTTGCAGGTTCTAACTATGGCTACACCTTC
CASSQVAGSNYGYTF
>TRBJ1-2|NA|NA|TRBV5-1
TGCGCCAGCAGCTTGACGGCCGGGACTAAAGAAGGCTACACCTTC
CASSLTAGTKEGYTF
>TRBJ2-2|NA|NA|TRBV29-1
TGCAGCGTCGAATCGGAGTCGAACACCGGGGAGCTGTTTTTT
CSVESESNTGELFF
>TRBJ1-1|NA|NA|TRBV11-2
TGTGCCAGCAGCTTGGTAGAGAACACTGAAGCTTTCTTT
CASSLVENTEAFF
>TRBJ2-7|TRBD2|NA|TRBV25-1
TGTGCCAGCAGTGAGGTATCGGGACTAGCTAACTACGAGCAGTACTTC
CASSEVSGLANYEQYF
>TRBJ1-4|NA|NA|TRBV4-3
TGCGCCAGCAGTAGCGGGGGTTATGGTGAAAAACTGTTTTTT
CASSSGGYGEKLFF
>TRBJ1-1|TRBD1|NA|TRBV3-1/TRBV3-2
TGTGCCAGCAGCCAACTACAGGGGACTGAAGCTTTCTTT
CASSQLQGTEAFF
>TRBJ1-1|NA|NA|TRBV5-1
TGCGCCAGCAGCTTGATTGGCAGGGTAGTGGGTGAAGCTTTCTTT
CASSLIGRVVGEAFF
>TRBJ2-2|NA|once|TRBV7-9
TGTGCCAGCAGGCCCATCACAGGTCGAACCGGGGAGCTGTTTTTT
CASRPITGRTGELFF
>TRBJ1-1|NA|NA|TRBV2
TGTGCCAGCCAAGAAACAGGAAAAGACACTGAAGCTTTCTTT
CASQETGKDTEAFF
>TRBJ2-1|TRBD2|NA|TRBV5-4
TGTGCCAGCAGCCCACTCTCGGGGGGAGCAGAGTTCTTC
CASSPLSGGAEFF
>TRBJ1-1|NA|once|TRBV9
TGTGCCAGCAGCGTAGTTCAGAACACTGAAGCTTTCTTT
CASSVVQNTEAFF
>TRBJ2-5|TRBD1|NA|TRBV7-7
TGTGCCAGCAGCTTAGGGGGGACAGAACAAGAGACCCAGTACTTC
CASSLGGTEQETQYF
>TRBJ1-6|NA|NA|TRBV6-8
TGTGCCAGCGAAGGAGGTTGGTCACCCCTCCACTTT
CASEGGWSPLHF
>TRBJ1-1|NA|NA|TRBV5-1
TGCGCCAGCAGCTTGGTGGGGTTTGGGGGCGCGACTGAAGCTTTCTTT
CASSLVGFGGATEAFF
>TRBJ1-5|TRBD1|few|TRBV7-9
TGTGCCAGCAGCTTAGAGGGGGCTAATATCAATCAGCCCCAGCATTTT
CASSLEGANINQPQHF
>TRBJ2-3|TRBD2|NA|TRBV4-1
TGCGCCAGCAGCCAAGAACGACTAGCGGGGACAACAGATACGCAGTATTTT
CASSQERLAGTTDTQYF
>TRBJ1-1|NA|NA|TRBV5-6
TGTGCCAGCAGCGTGGACCTAGGGAACACTGAAGCTTTCTTT
CASSVDLGNTEAFF
>TRBJ2-3|NA|NA|TRBV19
TGTGCCAGTAGTCAAGGACACACAGATACGCAGTATTTT
CASSQGHTDTQYF
>TRBJ2-2|NA|NA|TRBV5-1
TGCGCCAGCATCCCCGGGACACAGAACACCGGGGAGCTGTTTTTT
CASIPGTQNTGELFF
>TRBJ2-3|NA|NA|TRBV27
TGTGCCAGCAGTTTACTCAGGGAAAGGGGAGATACGCAGTATTTT
CASSLLRERGDTQYF
>TRBJ1-6|NA|NA|TRBV5-8
TGTGCCAGCTTTCAGGGCAATTCACCCCTCCACTTT
CASFQGNSPLHF
>TRBJ1-1|NA|once|TRBV12-3/TRBV12-4
TGTGCCAGAGACGAAAGGGGTGAAGCTTTCTTT
CARDERGEAFF
>TRBJ1-5|NA|NA|TRBV28
TGTGCCAGCAGGGACTTAAATCAGCCCCAGCATTTT
CASRDLNQPQHF
>TRBJ2-1|NA|NA|TRBV6-5
TGTGCCAGCAGTTACTCGATTTATAGTAATGAGCAGTTCTTC
CASSYSIYSNEQFF
>TRBJ2-7|NA|NA|TRBV28
TGTGCCAGCAGTCCCGATCTCCAGTCCTCCTACGAGCAGTACTTC
CASSPDLQSSYEQYF
>TRBJ2-1|TRBD2|NA|TRBV9
TGTGCCAGCAGCGAGACTAGCGGGGGGGCCAATGAGCAGTTCTTC
CASSETSGGANEQFF
>TRBJ2-7|NA|NA|TRBV11-2
TGTGCCAGCAGCGCAATCTACTACGAGCAGTACTTC
CASSAIYYEQYF
>TRBJ2-5|TRBD2|NA|TRBV4-3
TGCGCCAGCAGCCCCCCCCGGGGGGACCAGGAAAAGCAGACCCAGTACTTC
CASSPPRGDQEKQTQYF